This T cell receptor beta chain was sequenced during a study of T cell changes during pregnancy in multiple sclerosis. Sequenced by immunoSEQ multiplex PCR; TCRdb stores in-frame clones only, minus some. Of fewer than 65,000 clones in the sample, 75% to 95% were seen once. V was trimmed by 2 bases and J by 5 bases, leaving 13 bases between them. This CDR3 region has 14 residues. Germline loops: CDR1 MNHEY, CDR2 SMNVEV (reference sequence). Sequenced here: peripheral blood, sampled after pregnancy. The sequence derives from a female donor in good health, enrolled as a control in a pregnancy study. This chain uses TRBV27 with TRBJ2-7; possibly TRBD2 for D (5 bases). CDR3 bases: TGTGCCAGCAGTTTAATGGTGGCCGGGGACGAGCAGTACTTC. Residues: CASSLMVAGDEQYF.